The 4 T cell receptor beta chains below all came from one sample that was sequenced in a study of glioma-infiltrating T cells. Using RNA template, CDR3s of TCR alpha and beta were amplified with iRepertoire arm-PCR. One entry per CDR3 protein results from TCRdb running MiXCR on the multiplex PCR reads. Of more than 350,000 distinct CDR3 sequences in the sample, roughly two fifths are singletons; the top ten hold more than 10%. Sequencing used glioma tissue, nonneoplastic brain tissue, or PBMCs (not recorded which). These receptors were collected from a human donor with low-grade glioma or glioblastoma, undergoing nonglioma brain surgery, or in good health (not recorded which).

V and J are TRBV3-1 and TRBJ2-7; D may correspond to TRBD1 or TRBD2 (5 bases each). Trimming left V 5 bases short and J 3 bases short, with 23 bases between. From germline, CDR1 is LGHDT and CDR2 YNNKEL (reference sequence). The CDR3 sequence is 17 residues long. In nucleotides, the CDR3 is TGTGCCAGCAGCTCAAGACGTGAGGGGAAACGGGGCTACGAGCAGTACTTC. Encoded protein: CASSSRREGKRGYEQYF.

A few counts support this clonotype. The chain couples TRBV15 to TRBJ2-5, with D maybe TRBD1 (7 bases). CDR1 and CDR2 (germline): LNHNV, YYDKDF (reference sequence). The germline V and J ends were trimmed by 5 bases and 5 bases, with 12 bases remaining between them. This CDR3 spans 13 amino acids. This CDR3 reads CATSGGGYETQYF. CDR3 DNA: TGTGCCACCAGCGGAGGGGGCTATGAGACCCAGTACTTC.

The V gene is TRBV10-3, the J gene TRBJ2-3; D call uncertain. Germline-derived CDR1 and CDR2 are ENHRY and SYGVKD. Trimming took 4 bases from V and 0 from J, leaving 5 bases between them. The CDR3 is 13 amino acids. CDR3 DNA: TGTGCCATCAGTGCGGAGAGCACAGATACGCAGTATTTT. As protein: CAISAESTDTQYF.

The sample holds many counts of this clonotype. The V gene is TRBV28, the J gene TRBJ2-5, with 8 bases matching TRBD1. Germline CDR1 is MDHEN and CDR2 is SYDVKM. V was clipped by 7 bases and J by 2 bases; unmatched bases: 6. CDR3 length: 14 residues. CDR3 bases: TGTGCCAGCACTCTACAGGGGGGACAAGAGACCCAGTACTTC. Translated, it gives CASTLQGGQETQYF.